This entry features one T cell receptor (beta chain) sequence. What it binds is not known. The data were taken from a study of cytomegalovirus exposure and HLA in healthy donors. Study in general: Across roughly 400 genotyped donors, more than 75% landed in the Caucasian-associated ancestry cluster. Whole-study findings and limits: Earlier analysis looked at TCR beta V segments, and most were productive about 87% or about 30% of the time. Common viral pathogens seemed to be connected with several of the most significant clusters, according to a later analysis. Evidence from a later analysis indicated that most CMV-associated TCR beta chains looked HLA-restricted.

PCR involved 60 Vbeta and 13 Jbeta primers. The protocol was immunoSEQ multiplex PCR, while the TCRdb copy is restricted to in-frame clones and leaves out a portion. The sample contains about 100,000 clones, roughly 79% of which appear only once. Source material: PBMCs. The TCR comes from a woman in her 70s in good health and CMV-seropositive.

CDR3 nucleotides: TGTGCCAGCAGGCGGCTAGCTCTCTCCTACAATGAGCAGTTCTTC. Translated, it gives CASRRLALSYNEQFF. V and J are TRBV27 and TRBJ2-1; possible D gene TRBD2, 5 bases. There are 15 residues in the CDR3. The germline V and J ends were trimmed by 6 bases and 0 bases, with 12 bases remaining between them. In germline, CDR1 is MNHEY, CDR2 SMNVEV (reference sequence).